Described below is a single TCR beta chain sequence and its context. These data come from a study of T cell responses to AZD1222 COVID-19 vaccine. Sequencing used immunoSEQ multiplex PCR; TCRdb keeps in-frame clones, though not all of them. Here the sample spans about 130,000 clones, 90% being singletons. V was clipped by 1 base and J by 5 bases, with 15 bases between them. The CDR3 totals 16 residues. The germline gives CDR1 LGHNA, CDR2 YNFKEQ. Sequencing was performed on peripheral blood, taken on day 0 of AZD1222 vaccination. The chain links TRBV4-2 to TRBJ2-4; D may match TRBD1 or TRBD2 (6 bases each). The sequence was collected from an adult in good health. The CDR3 loop is CASSQVRGAQQNIQYF. In nucleotides, the CDR3 is TGTGCCAGCAGCCAAGTGAGGGGGGCCCAGCAAAACATTCAGTACTTC.